This T cell receptor beta chain is from a study of blood T cell repertoires in COVID-19. About the study: Samples representing acute and convalescent COVID-19 were sourced from the United States, Italy and Spain. T cells, B-cell-depleted T cells, or PBMCs supplied cDNA or gDNA.

Germline loops: CDR1 MGHDK, CDR2 SYGVNS. The V end was cut by 4 bases, the J end by 5 bases, with 14 bases between. CDR3 length: 14 residues. Per the original methods: Amplified reference gene primers provided the basis for estimating nucleated cell counts. Libraries were prepared by immunoSEQ multiplex PCR; TCRdb keeps only in-frame clonotypes and omits some of them. V, J and clone size are taken as reported in that table, and D and trimming were inferred from the DNA itself. The profile shows some 150,000 clones, roughly 82% of them singletons. The sequenced material came from peripheral blood. The chain employs TRBV25-1 and TRBJ2-5; D is possibly TRBD2 (5 bases). The sequence came from a woman in her 50s in a cohort sampled during active or convalescent COVID-19. CDR3: CASSGLKGGETQYF. The CDR3 coding sequence is TGTGCCAGCAGTGGACTAAAGGGCGGCGAGACCCAGTACTTC.